Listed below are T cell receptor beta chains from one sample, sequenced in a study of T cells after yellow fever vaccination. From the 5' RACE reads, TCRdb called clonotypes with MiXCR, one entry per CDR3 protein. This table holds about 630,000 distinct CDR3 sequences, roughly an eighth found once. The sample here was PBMCs, taken on the day of the yellow fever booster vaccination. The receptors come from a man aged 25 to 40 who received the YFV17D yellow fever vaccine. CDR3s include the opening cysteine and the closing phenylalanine or tryptophan. Each record gives: J gene, clone size, D gene, V gene, CDR3 DNA, CDR3 protein. D genes are given only for firm matches. Clone size is given for some rows only: seen once, a few or many times, or a class if the clone is expanded.

>TRBJ1-5|few|-|TRBV19
TGTGCCAGTACCCCTGGACAAAGCAATCAGCCCCAGCATTTT
CASTPGQSNQPQHF
>TRBJ1-2|-|-|TRBV12-3/TRBV12-4
TGTGCCAGCAGTTTCCGGTGGGAGCCCTATGGCTACACCTTC
CASSFRWEPYGYTF
>TRBJ2-3|-|TRBD2|TRBV15
TGTGCCACCAGCAGAGTCCTAGCGGGAGGCCTAGATACGCAGTATTTT
CATSRVLAGGLDTQYF
>TRBJ2-1|few|-|TRBV6-5
TGTGCCAGCAGTTATATGCCAGAGGGCAATGAGCAGTTCTTC
CASSYMPEGNEQFF
>TRBJ2-1|few|-|TRBV7-2
TGTGCCAGCAGACAGGGTTACTACAATGAGCAGTTCTTC
CASRQGYYNEQFF
>TRBJ2-1|-|TRBD2|TRBV5-1
TGCGCCAGCGAGAGGGGACTAGACTACAATGAGCAGTTCTTC
CASERGLDYNEQFF
>TRBJ2-7|-|TRBD2|TRBV6-1
TGTGCCAGCACCCAGACTAGCGGGAGGGTTTCCTACGAGCAGTACTTC
CASTQTSGRVSYEQYF
>TRBJ1-4|-|-|TRBV29-1
TGCAGCGTGGAAACCGCACAGGCCGCAACTAATGAAAAACTGTTTTTT
CSVETAQAATNEKLFF
>TRBJ2-1|-|TRBD1|TRBV6-5
TGTGCCAGCAGTTACTTCGGACAGGGTACGGGTAATGAGCAGTTCTTC
CASSYFGQGTGNEQFF
>TRBJ1-2|-|TRBD1|TRBV20-1
TGCAGTGCTGGACGACAGGGAAGGAGAATAAGGGGCTACACCTTC
CSAGRQGRRIRGYTF
>TRBJ2-1|once|-|TRBV18
TGTGCCAGCTCACCTCTCCTACCTCCCGCTTTGAGTGAGCAGTTCTTC
CASSPLLPPALSEQFF
>TRBJ2-5|-|TRBD2|TRBV7-2
TGTGCCAGCAGCGAAATCCGCGGGAGGGCCCGAGAGACCCAGTACTTC
CASSEIRGRARETQYF
>TRBJ2-3|few|-|TRBV12-3/TRBV12-4
TGTGCCAGCAGTTTTATTGGGGCAGATACGCAGTATTTT
CASSFIGADTQYF
>TRBJ1-4|few|-|TRBV18
TGTGCCAGCTCTTCGGGGAATAATGAAAAACTGTTTTTT
CASSSGNNEKLFF
>TRBJ2-5|few|-|TRBV7-2
TGTGCCAGCAGCCCAACCAAAGAAGAGACCCAGTACTTC
CASSPTKEETQYF
>TRBJ2-1|-|TRBD2|TRBV20-1
TGCAGAGCCCCCGGGACGGGACTAGCGGGAGGGGAGCAGTTCTTC
CRAPGTGLAGGEQFF
>TRBJ2-5|few|TRBD2|TRBV7-3
TGTGCCAGCAGCTTTAGCGGGAGTGGGCTGGAGACCCAGTACTTC
CASSFSGSGLETQYF
>TRBJ2-1|few|-|TRBV10-3
TGTGCCATCAGTGCGGACGGATCAGAGCAGTTCTTC
CAISADGSEQFF
>TRBJ2-2|few|-|TRBV30
TGTGCCTGGAGTGGGCTAAATCCTCTCACCGGGGAGCTGTTTTTT
CAWSGLNPLTGELFF
>TRBJ2-3|-|TRBD2|TRBV20-1
TGCAGTCTTTCTCCGGGACTAGCATTGACAGATACGCAGTATTTT
CSLSPGLALTDTQYF
>TRBJ2-7|-|-|TRBV27
TGTGCCAGCATTCAGGGCGCCGGTGTCTACGAGCAGTACTTC
CASIQGAGVYEQYF
>TRBJ2-1|-|TRBD2|TRBV28
TGTGCCAGCAATAGCGGGCCTTCCTACAATGAGCAGTTCTTC
CASNSGPSYNEQFF
>TRBJ2-7|-|TRBD2|TRBV7-9
TGTGCCAGCAGCTTCGGGGGGGGGTTCCTCGGCGAGCAGTACTTC
CASSFGGGFLGEQYF
>TRBJ1-1|many|-|TRBV27
TGTGCAGCCCAAGGCGGAGATGAAGCTTTCTTT
CAAQGGDEAFF
>TRBJ2-5|many|-|TRBV19
TGTGCTTCTCGGCAGACCCAGGACAAGACCCAGTACTTC
CASRQTQDKTQYF
>TRBJ2-6|-|-|TRBV7-9
TGTGCCAGCAGCCCCCAGGTGGGTGGGGCCAACGTCCTGACTTTC
CASSPQVGGANVLTF
>TRBJ2-3|few|-|TRBV27
TGTGCCAGCAGTCCCCTCAGCGGGACAGAGGCAGATACGCAGTATTTT
CASSPLSGTEADTQYF
>TRBJ2-2|few|-|TRBV30
TGTGCCTGGAGTGCCACCGGGGGCGCGAACACCGGGGAGCTGTTTTTT
CAWSATGGANTGELFF
>TRBJ2-4|few|-|TRBV11-2
TGTGCCAGCAGCTTCCTTGGTGTGTTGAACGGAGTCAAAAACATTCAGTACTTC
CASSFLGVLNGVKNIQYF
>TRBJ2-1|-|TRBD2|TRBV10-3
TGTGCCATCAGTGAGACTAGCGGGAGCTCCTACAATGAGCAGTTCTTC
CAISETSGSSYNEQFF
>TRBJ1-4|-|-|TRBV6-1
TGTGCCAGCAGTGAACGAGACGCTGCCGGAACTAATGAAAAACTGTTTTTT
CASSERDAAGTNEKLFF
>TRBJ2-7|few|-|TRBV7-2
TGTGCCAGCAGCTTTGATCCCCTCTACGAGCAGTACTTC
CASSFDPLYEQYF
>TRBJ2-2|once|TRBD2|TRBV24-1
TGTGCCACCAGTGATCCCGGTCAAGGGCTAGCGGAAAACACCGGGGAGCTGTTTTTT
CATSDPGQGLAENTGELFF
>TRBJ2-7|few|-|TRBV12-3/TRBV12-4
TGTGCCAGCAGTCACGAAACGGGAACAGTCTCCTACGAGCAGTACTTC
CASSHETGTVSYEQYF
>TRBJ2-7|-|TRBD2|TRBV30
TGTGCCTGGAGTTCTACTAGCGGGAAACCTCCTTACGAGCAGTACTTC
CAWSSTSGKPPYEQYF
>TRBJ2-3|few|-|TRBV5-1
TGCGCCAGCAGCTTGGTGGAGGGCACGCAGTATTTT
CASSLVEGTQYF
>TRBJ2-1|few|TRBD1|TRBV19
TGTGCCAGTAGAAAGACAGGGGGCGATGAGCAGTTCTTC
CASRKTGGDEQFF
>TRBJ2-5|few|TRBD2|TRBV10-3
TGTGCCACCGGGGGAGGGTCGGTCGAAGAGACCCAGTACTTC
CATGGGSVEETQYF
>TRBJ2-1|-|-|TRBV29-1
TGCAGCGTTGGTTGGCGGACCAACAATGAGCAGTTCTTC
CSVGWRTNNEQFF
>TRBJ2-7|many|TRBD1|TRBV29-1
TGCAGCGTTGACACAGGGGGCCCCTACGAGCAGTACTTC
CSVDTGGPYEQYF
>TRBJ2-2|-|-|TRBV9
TGTGCCAGCAGCGTAGTAACCACCGGGGAGCTGTTTTTT
CASSVVTTGELFF
>TRBJ1-2|-|-|TRBV20-1
TGCAGTGCTAGAGCCAGGGACGGATCTAACTATGGCTACACCTTC
CSARARDGSNYGYTF
>TRBJ2-2|-|TRBD2|TRBV19
TGTGCCAGTAGTAGCTCCCTAGCGGGAGGGAGGGCGTACACCGGGGAGCTGTTTTTT
CASSSSLAGGRAYTGELFF
>TRBJ2-7|few|-|TRBV7-2
TGTGCCAGCAGCTTCGACCCTTACGAGCAGTACTTC
CASSFDPYEQYF
>TRBJ1-5|many|-|TRBV5-1
TGCGCCAGCAGCTTTTTGCCCGGGAATAGCAATCAGCCCCAGCATTTT
CASSFLPGNSNQPQHF
>TRBJ2-3|few|-|TRBV5-6
TGTGCCAGCAGCTGGACCGGGACACTGACAGATACGCAGTATTTT
CASSWTGTLTDTQYF
>TRBJ2-1|many|TRBD2|TRBV6-2/TRBV6-3
TGTGCCAGCAGTACGGGACTAGCGGGCTACAATGAGCAGTTCTTC
CASSTGLAGYNEQFF
>TRBJ2-1|-|-|TRBV9
TGTGCCAGCAGCGTAGGGCCAGGTTCCTACAATGAGCAGTTCTTC
CASSVGPGSYNEQFF
>TRBJ2-7|many|-|TRBV7-2
TGTGCCAGCAGCTTAGTGGTGGGGACGGGAGACTACGAGCAGTACTTC
CASSLVVGTGDYEQYF
>TRBJ2-7|few|-|TRBV7-7
TGTGCTAGCAGCTTAGCAGGTAGTGGGGAAGGCGAGCAGTACTTC
CASSLAGSGEGEQYF